This entry concerns a single T cell receptor beta chain. Its antigen is unidentified. The data originate from a study of cytomegalovirus exposure and HLA in healthy donors. Repertoires were generated with immunoSEQ multiplex PCR, while TCRdb's copy carries only in-frame clones and drops some. This table has some 340,000 clones, approximately 90% appearing once. Findings of the study overall: Many donors carried some public TCRs, although rarity characterized most TCR sequences. TCR clusters originating in the first cohort tended to co-occur in the roughly 120 validation repertoires, according to a later analysis. In vitro testing confirmed a few CMV-associated chains as specific for CMV antigens. Researchers catalogued approximately 170 TCR beta chains as cytomegalovirus-associated.

V was clipped by 3 bases and J by 4 bases, with 13 bases between them. CDR1 LNHDA and CDR2 SQIVND come from the germline V gene (reference sequence). CDR3 length: 14 amino acids. This chain joins TRBV19 and TRBJ2-7, with D possibly TRBD2 on 6 matching bases. Sequencing was performed on PBMCs. The TCR originated in a woman between 25 and 40 years old in good health and CMV-seropositive. The chain's CDR3 is CASSISGTEYEQYF. CDR3 nucleotides: TGTGCCAGTAGTATCTCCGGGACTGAATACGAGCAGTACTTC.